These T cell receptor beta chains were read from a single sample in a study of shared clonotypes between healthy human individuals. TCRdb's copy holds only in-frame clones and misses some; the assay was immunoSEQ multiplex PCR. The data show more than 2,000,000 clones, around 94% seen once. Source material: naive CD4+ T cells sorted from blood. The source is a man younger than 35 in good health. Both conserved end residues are part of each CDR3. A D gene is named only where the DNA matches it firmly. Clone size is given for some rows only: seen once, a few or many times, or a class if the clone is expanded.

TRBV5-6	.	TRBJ1-2	TRBD1	CASSPSGQHYNYGYTF	TGTGCCAGCAGCCCATCGGGACAGCACTATAACTATGGCTACACCTTC
TRBV11-2	.	TRBJ1-2	TRBD1	CASSLDRGLYGYTF	TGTGCCAGCAGCTTAGACAGGGGGCTCTATGGCTACACCTTC
TRBV9	.	TRBJ2-3	TRBD2	CASSRTSGGLTDTQYF	TGTGCCAGCAGCCGGACTAGCGGGGGGTTGACAGATACGCAGTATTTT
TRBV19	.	TRBJ2-7	TRBD2	CASSPPVGTSSYEQYF	TGTGCCAGTAGTCCCCCAGTTGGGACTAGCTCCTACGAGCAGTACTTC
TRBV4-2	.	TRBJ1-5	.	CASSHVNQPQHF	TGTGCCAGCAGCCACGTGAATCAGCCCCAGCATTTT
TRBV6-5	.	TRBJ1-6	.	CASGFQLFYNSPLHF	TGTGCCAGCGGATTCCAGTTATTCTATAATTCACCCCTCCACTTT
TRBV6-5	once	TRBJ1-4	TRBD1	CASSYRTGRNEKLFF	TGTGCCAGCAGTTACCGGACAGGGAGAAATGAAAAACTGTTTTTT
TRBV7-2	.	TRBJ2-4	.	CASSPSLGAGAKNIQYF	TGTGCCAGCAGCCCCAGTCTCGGGGCTGGCGCCAAAAACATTCAGTACTTC
TRBV7-8	.	TRBJ1-1	.	CASSLPAGARTEAFF	TGTGCCAGCAGCTTACCTGCGGGGGCGCGTACTGAAGCTTTCTTT
TRBV27	.	TRBJ2-3	TRBD2	CASSFGPRLAGSRTDTQYF	TGTGCCAGCAGTTTCGGACCGCGACTAGCGGGATCACGCACAGATACGCAGTATTTT
TRBV9	.	TRBJ2-5	.	CASSVGAGSETQYF	TGTGCCAGCAGCGTAGGCGCAGGGTCAGAGACCCAGTACTTC
TRBV11-2	once	TRBJ2-1	TRBD2	CASSLDLPIAGVYNEQFF	TGTGCCAGCAGCTTAGATCTCCCGATAGCGGGAGTTTACAATGAGCAGTTCTTC
TRBV19	.	TRBJ1-5	TRBD1	CASSWTGEDQPQHF	TGTGCCAGTAGTTGGACAGGGGAGGACCAGCCCCAGCATTTT
TRBV5-6	.	TRBJ2-5	TRBD1	CASSPTGTQETQYF	TGTGCCAGCAGCCCGACAGGGACACAAGAGACCCAGTACTTC
TRBV7-6	.	TRBJ1-3	.	CASSLNPAGPGNTIYF	TGTGCCAGCAGCTTAAATCCCGCCGGCCCGGGAAACACCATATATTTT
TRBV9	.	TRBJ1-5	TRBD1	CASSPTGQYNQPQHF	TGTGCCAGCAGCCCCACGGGACAGTACAATCAGCCCCAGCATTTT
TRBV2	.	TRBJ2-3	TRBD2	CASSGGLAGVSDTQYF	TGTGCCAGCAGTGGAGGCCTAGCGGGAGTGTCAGATACGCAGTATTTT
TRBV29-1	.	TRBJ2-3	.	CSVTGGGFSTDTQYF	TGCAGCGTCACCGGCGGAGGGTTCAGCACAGATACGCAGTATTTT
TRBV4-1	.	TRBJ1-4	.	CASSHVPTATNEKLFF	TGCGCCAGCAGCCATGTCCCGACAGCAACTAATGAAAAACTGTTTTTT
TRBV28	.	TRBJ1-4	TRBD1	CASSFDRVVGEKLFF	TGTGCCAGCAGTTTCGACAGGGTTGTTGGTGAAAAACTGTTTTTT
TRBV5-4	.	TRBJ1-2	.	CASSLGQLYGYTF	TGTGCCAGCAGCTTGGGACAGTTATATGGCTACACCTTC
TRBV7-2	once	TRBJ1-1	.	CASSLSGGGPEAFF	TGTGCCAGCAGCTTATCCGGGGGAGGCCCAGAAGCTTTCTTT
TRBV19	.	TRBJ2-7	TRBD2	CASSRTGTTYEQYF	TGTGCCAGTAGTCGCACTGGGACTACCTACGAGCAGTACTTC